This is a list of T cell receptor beta chains from one sample in a study of T cell responses to AZD1222 COVID-19 vaccine. Data came from immunoSEQ multiplex PCR; TCRdb stores just in-frame clones and leaves some out. Here the sample spans about 150,000 clones, 90% being singletons. The sequencing here drew on peripheral blood, taken on day 0 of AZD1222 vaccination. The source is an adult in good health. Each CDR3 is given with its conserved first and last residue. Each record gives: J gene, V gene, clone size, D gene, CDR3 DNA, CDR3 protein. The D gene is left open where the match is weak. The listing skips clone size in some rows; elsewhere it reads once, few, many or a size class.

TRBJ2-5	TRBV27	-	TRBD2	TGTGCCAGCAGTTTCTTAGCGGGAGTTCGGGAGACCCAGTACTTC	CASSFLAGVRETQYF
TRBJ2-6	TRBV18	-	TRBD1	TGTGCCAGCTCACCGGGGACAGCCTCCTCTGGGGCCAACGTCCTGACTTTC	CASSPGTASSGANVLTF
TRBJ2-1	TRBV7-2	-	-	TGTGCCAGCAGCTTGCGGAGCTCCTACAATGAGCAGTTCTTC	CASSLRSSYNEQFF
TRBJ1-1	TRBV29-1	-	-	TGCAGCGTTGAAGATTCCCGGAACACTGAAGCTTTCTTT	CSVEDSRNTEAFF
TRBJ1-1	TRBV19	-	-	TGTGCCAGTAGTGCTGAACTGAACACTGAAGCTTTCTTT	CASSAELNTEAFF
TRBJ2-3	TRBV6-4	few	-	TGTGCCAGCAGTGACTCAGGGGGCACAGATACGCAGTATTTT	CASSDSGGTDTQYF
TRBJ2-7	TRBV24-1	-	TRBD1	TGTGCCACCAGTGATGTCGGGACAGGCGAGCAGTACTTC	CATSDVGTGEQYF
TRBJ1-2	TRBV2	few	-	TGTGCCAGCAGTGGAACAGGGAACTATGGCTACACCTTC	CASSGTGNYGYTF
TRBJ2-5	TRBV6-2/TRBV6-3	-	-	TGTGCCAGCAGTCCGACACGCCAAGAGACCCAGTACTTC	CASSPTRQETQYF
TRBJ2-7	TRBV4-2	-	TRBD2	TGTGCCAGCAGCCAAGACCAGCGGGAGAGATCCTACGAGCAGTACTTC	CASSQDQRERSYEQYF
TRBJ2-1	TRBV7-3	-	-	TGTGCCAGCGGAGTTGAGGCATTCAATGAGCAGTTCTTC	CASGVEAFNEQFF
TRBJ1-5	TRBV25-1	-	-	TGTGCCAGCAGTGAACGAGGGGTCGGGATGGCCCAGCATTTT	CASSERGVGMAQHF
TRBJ1-2	TRBV7-6	-	-	TGTGCCAGCAGCTTAGTAGGGGACCCTGGTCACTATGGCTACACCTTC	CASSLVGDPGHYGYTF
TRBJ2-7	TRBV7-8	-	-	TGTGCCAGCAGCTCCCATAGCTACGAGCAGTACTTC	CASSSHSYEQYF
TRBJ1-2	TRBV5-6	-	TRBD1	TGTGCCAGCCCCGACAGGGGGCGCAACTATGGCTACACCTTC	CASPDRGRNYGYTF
TRBJ1-1	TRBV12-3/TRBV12-4	few	TRBD1	TGTGCCAGCAGTCGGGACAGTGACACTGAAGCTTTCTTT	CASSRDSDTEAFF
TRBJ2-3	TRBV9	-	-	TGTGCCAGCAGCGTAGGTAGGGGCGCGACAGATACGCAGTATTTT	CASSVGRGATDTQYF
TRBJ1-2	TRBV6-5	-	TRBD1	TGTGCCAGCAGTTATCTTCGAACAGGGGGCAGCTATGGCTACACCTTC	CASSYLRTGGSYGYTF
TRBJ1-1	TRBV12-3/TRBV12-4	-	-	TGTGCCAGCACCATTACTTGGAACACTGAAGCTTTCTTT	CASTITWNTEAFF
TRBJ2-1	TRBV15	-	TRBD2	TGTGCCACCAGCAGAGATGTACTAGCGGGAGCATATGAGCAGTTCTTC	CATSRDVLAGAYEQFF
TRBJ1-6	TRBV7-2	once	-	TGTGCCAGCAGCTCCGGGACCAATAATTCACCCCTCCACTTT	CASSSGTNNSPLHF
TRBJ2-2	TRBV5-1	-	-	TGCGCCAGCAGCGGAAATCGACAGACCGGGGAGCTGTTTTTT	CASSGNRQTGELFF
TRBJ2-1	TRBV7-3	-	-	TGTGCCAGCACGCGGGACTCCGGGGTCAATGAGCAGTTCTTC	CASTRDSGVNEQFF
TRBJ2-1	TRBV10-3	-	-	TGTGCCATCAGTGAGTCCAGTACCCCCTACAATGAGCAGTTCTTC	CAISESSTPYNEQFF
TRBJ2-1	TRBV4-3	-	TRBD2	TGCGCCAGCAGCCAAGATCTGCGACTAGCTCCCGAGCAGTTCTTC	CASSQDLRLAPEQFF
TRBJ1-4	TRBV4-3	-	TRBD1	TGCGCCAGCAGCCAGACAGGGTCTAATGAAAAACTGTTTTTT	CASSQTGSNEKLFF
TRBJ1-5	TRBV4-2	-	-	TGTGCCAGCAGCCAAGATAACGTCAGAAAAGAGCCTCAGCCCCAGCATTTT	CASSQDNVRKEPQPQHF
TRBJ2-1	TRBV6-2/TRBV6-3	-	-	TGTGCCAGCAGTTACGGTCTGGGGGAAAACAATGAGCAGTTCTTC	CASSYGLGENNEQFF
TRBJ1-5	TRBV28	-	-	TGTGCCAGCAGTTTTGGTAAGGGGAATCAGCCCCAGCATTTT	CASSFGKGNQPQHF
TRBJ1-2	TRBV28	once	-	TGTGCCAGCAGCTCCGGGTATGAAGGCTACACCTTC	CASSSGYEGYTF
TRBJ1-1	TRBV2	-	-	TGTGCCAGCAGTGATTTCAGGGAAGGCACTGAAGCTTTCTTT	CASSDFREGTEAFF
TRBJ2-1	TRBV7-2	-	-	TGTGCCAGCAGCGAGGACGGTATCTACAATGAGCAGTTCTTC	CASSEDGIYNEQFF